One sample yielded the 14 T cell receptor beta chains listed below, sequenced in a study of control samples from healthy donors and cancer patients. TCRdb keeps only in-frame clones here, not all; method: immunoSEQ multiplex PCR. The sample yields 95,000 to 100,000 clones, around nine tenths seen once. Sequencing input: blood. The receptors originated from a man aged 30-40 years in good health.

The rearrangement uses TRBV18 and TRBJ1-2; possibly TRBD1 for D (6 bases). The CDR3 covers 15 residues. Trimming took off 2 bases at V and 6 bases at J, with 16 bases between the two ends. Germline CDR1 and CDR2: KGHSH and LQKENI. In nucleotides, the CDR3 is TGTGCCAGCTCACCAGGAGGCTTGGGGGCCGATGGCTACACCTTC. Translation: CASSPGGLGADGYTF.

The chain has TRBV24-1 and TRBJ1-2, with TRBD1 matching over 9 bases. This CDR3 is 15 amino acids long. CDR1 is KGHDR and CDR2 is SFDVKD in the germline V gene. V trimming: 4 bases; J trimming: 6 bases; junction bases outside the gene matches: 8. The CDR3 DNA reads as TGTGCCACCAGTGACCCCACAGGGGGCCTACATGGCTACACCTTC. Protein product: CATSDPTGGLHGYTF.

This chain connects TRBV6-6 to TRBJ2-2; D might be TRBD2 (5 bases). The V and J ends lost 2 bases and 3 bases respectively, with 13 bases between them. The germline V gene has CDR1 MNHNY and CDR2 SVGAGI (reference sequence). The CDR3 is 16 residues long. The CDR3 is CASSYGSSFYTGELFF. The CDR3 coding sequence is TGTGCCAGCAGTTACGGCTCTAGCTTTTACACCGGGGAGCTGTTTTTT.

The CDR3 reads CASSGDRGKRSTDTQYF. The CDR3 nucleotides are TGTGCCAGCAGCGGCGACAGGGGAAAGCGGAGCACAGATACGCAGTATTTT. V and J are TRBV7-2 and TRBJ2-3, with 8 bases matching TRBD1. V trimming: 5 bases; J trimming: 0 bases; junction bases outside the gene matches: 10. Germline CDR1 is SGHTA and CDR2 is FQGNSA. The CDR3 has 17 residues.

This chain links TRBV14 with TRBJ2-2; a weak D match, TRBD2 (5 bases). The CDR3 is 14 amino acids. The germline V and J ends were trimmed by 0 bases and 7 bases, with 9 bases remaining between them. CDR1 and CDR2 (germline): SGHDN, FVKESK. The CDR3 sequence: CASSQEFRGGELFF. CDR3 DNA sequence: TGTGCCAGCAGCCAAGAGTTCCGGGGCGGGGAGCTGTTTTTT.

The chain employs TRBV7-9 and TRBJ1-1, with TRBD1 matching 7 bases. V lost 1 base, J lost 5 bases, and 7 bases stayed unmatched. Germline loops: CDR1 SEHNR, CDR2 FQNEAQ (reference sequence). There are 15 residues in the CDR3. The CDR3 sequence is CASSLVQGGRTEAFF. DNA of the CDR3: TGTGCCAGCAGCTTAGTGCAGGGGGGTAGAACTGAAGCTTTCTTT. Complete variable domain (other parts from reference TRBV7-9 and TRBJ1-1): DTGVSQNPRHKITKRGQNVTFRCDPISEHNRLYWYRQTLGQGPEFLTYFQNEAQLEKSRLLSDRFSAERPKGSFSTLEIQRTEQGDSAMYLCASSLVQGGRTEAFFGQGTRLTVV.

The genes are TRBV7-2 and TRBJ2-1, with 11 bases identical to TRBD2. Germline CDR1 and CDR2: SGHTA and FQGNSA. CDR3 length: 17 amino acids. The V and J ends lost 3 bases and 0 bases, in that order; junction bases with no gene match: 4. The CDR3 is CASSLTSGVSSYNEQFF. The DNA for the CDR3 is TGTGCCAGCAGCTTGACTAGCGGGGTTAGCTCCTACAATGAGCAGTTCTTC. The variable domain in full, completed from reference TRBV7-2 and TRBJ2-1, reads GAGVSQSPSNKVTEKGKDVELRCDPISGHTALYWYRQSLGQGLEFLIYFQGNSAPDKSGLPSDRFSAERTGGSVSTLTIQRTQQEDSAVYLCASSLTSGVSSYNEQFFGPGTRLTVL.

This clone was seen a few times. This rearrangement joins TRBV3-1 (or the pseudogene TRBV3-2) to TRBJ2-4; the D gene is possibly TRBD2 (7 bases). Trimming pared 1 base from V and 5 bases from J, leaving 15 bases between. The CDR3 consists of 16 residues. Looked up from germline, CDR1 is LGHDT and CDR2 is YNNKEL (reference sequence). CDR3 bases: TGTGCCAGCAGCCAAGTGGGGGGGCTAGGACAAAACATTCAGTACTTC. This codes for CASSQVGGLGQNIQYF.

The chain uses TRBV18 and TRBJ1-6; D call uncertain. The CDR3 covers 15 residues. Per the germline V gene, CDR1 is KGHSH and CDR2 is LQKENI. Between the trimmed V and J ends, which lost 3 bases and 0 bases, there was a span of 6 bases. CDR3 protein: CASSPPGSYNSPLHF. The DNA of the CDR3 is TGTGCCAGCTCACCTCCCGGCTCCTATAATTCACCCCTCCACTTT.

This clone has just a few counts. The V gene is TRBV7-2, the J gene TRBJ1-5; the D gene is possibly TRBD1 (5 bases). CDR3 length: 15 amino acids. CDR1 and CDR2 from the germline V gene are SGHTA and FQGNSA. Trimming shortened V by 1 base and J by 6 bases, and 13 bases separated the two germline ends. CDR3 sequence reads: CASSLDSGLGQPQHF. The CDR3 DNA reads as TGTGCCAGCAGCTTAGATTCAGGGCTGGGTCAGCCCCAGCATTTT.

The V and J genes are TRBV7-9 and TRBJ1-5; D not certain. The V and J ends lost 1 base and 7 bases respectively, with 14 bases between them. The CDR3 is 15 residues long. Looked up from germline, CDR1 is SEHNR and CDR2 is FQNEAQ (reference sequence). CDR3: CASSLGAAEGQPQHF. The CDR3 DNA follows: TGTGCCAGCAGCTTAGGAGCCGCGGAGGGACAGCCCCAGCATTTT.

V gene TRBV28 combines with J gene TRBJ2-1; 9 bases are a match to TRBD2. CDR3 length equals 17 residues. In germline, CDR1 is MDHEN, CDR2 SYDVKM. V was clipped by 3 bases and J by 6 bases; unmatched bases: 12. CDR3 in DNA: TGTGCCAGCAGTTTTTATCATACGTCTAGCGGGGTCAATGAGCAGTTCTTC. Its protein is CASSFYHTSSGVNEQFF.

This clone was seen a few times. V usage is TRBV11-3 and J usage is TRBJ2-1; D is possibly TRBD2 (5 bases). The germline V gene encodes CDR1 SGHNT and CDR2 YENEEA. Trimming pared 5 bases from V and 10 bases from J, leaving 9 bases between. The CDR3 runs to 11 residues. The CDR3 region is CASSRGPEQFF. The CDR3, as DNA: TGTGCCAGCAGCCGAGGGCCAGAGCAGTTCTTC.

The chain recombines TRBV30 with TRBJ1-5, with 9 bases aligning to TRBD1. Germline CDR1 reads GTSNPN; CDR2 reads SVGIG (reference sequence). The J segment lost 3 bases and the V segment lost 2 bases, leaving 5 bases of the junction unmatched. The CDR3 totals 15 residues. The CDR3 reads CAWSKQGASNQPQHF. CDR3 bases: TGTGCCTGGAGTAAACAGGGGGCATCCAATCAGCCCCAGCATTTT.